The 20 T cell receptor beta chains given below trace back to one sample, sequenced in a study of T cells in Graves' hyperthyroidism and ophthalmopathy. RNA transcripts were the template for amplifying TCR beta CDR3 regions. The TCR CDR3 first-round RT-PCR relied on the HTBI primer set. TCRdb recomputed calls from the multiplex PCR reads with MiXCR, one row per CDR3 protein. This table holds approximately 600,000 distinct CDR3 sequences, approximately 15% found once. The sample consisted of blood. These receptors all stem from a woman under 30 with Graves' ophthalmopathy.

This clonotype was counted at least ten times. This chain connects TRBV3-1 to TRBJ2-3; maybe TRBD1 (5 bases). The CDR3 contains 17 residues. Germline CDR1 and CDR2: LGHDT and YNNKEL (reference sequence). Trimming shortened V by 4 bases and J by 1 base, and 18 bases separated the two germline ends. CDR3: CASSPVEYQGGTDTQYF. The CDR3, as DNA: TGTGCCAGCAGCCCGGTGGAGTACCAAGGGGGCACAGATACGCAGTATTTT.

The chain couples TRBV6-1 to TRBJ2-4; D remains ambiguous. The CDR3 covers 16 residues. V dropped 6 bases and J dropped 0 bases, with 15 bases sitting between them. The germline V gene encodes CDR1 MNHNS and CDR2 SASEGT. CDR3 sequence (DNA): TGTGCCAGCAGCCTCGAGGTTGGCCTAGCCAAAAACATTCAGTACTTC. This gives the protein CASSLEVGLAKNIQYF.

This clonotype has only a few counts. This chain joins TRBV9 and TRBJ2-1, with 11 bases aligning to TRBD2. The V gene end was trimmed by 1 base and the J gene end by 6 bases; junction bases not matched to a gene: 9. Germline V gene lookup returns CDR1 SGDLS and CDR2 YYNGEE. The CDR3 consists of 17 residues. CDR3 nucleotides: TGTGCCAGCAGCGTACCGATAGCGGGAGGGCCCGTCAATGAGCAGTTCTTC. Protein sequence: CASSVPIAGGPVNEQFF.

The V gene is TRBV4-3, the J gene TRBJ1-5, with D maybe TRBD1 (6 bases). The CDR3 is 17 residues long. Trimming pared 4 bases from V and 3 bases from J, leaving 19 bases between. CDR1 LGHNA and CDR2 YSLEER come from the germline V gene. The DNA of the CDR3 is TGCGCCAGCAGCCGAGCCGGGACAAGGAGACCCAATCAGCCCCAGCATTTT. Its translation is CASSRAGTRRPNQPQHF.

This clonotype was observed a few times. The chain couples TRBV29-1 to TRBJ2-7; possibly TRBD1 or TRBD2 for D (6 bases each). The germline gives CDR1 SQVTM, CDR2 ANQGSEA. This CDR3 contains 14 residues. Between the trimmed V and J ends, which lost 3 bases and 2 bases, there was a span of 14 bases. In nucleotides, the CDR3 is TGCAGCGTTGATGGGGGGCCGGGGGCCTACGAGCAGTACTTC. Its translation is CSVDGGPGAYEQYF.

The chain uses TRBV7-9 and TRBJ2-1, with TRBD1 as a possible D gene (5 bases). CDR3 length: 16 residues. Trimming removed 2 bases from V and 9 bases from J, with 20 bases in between. Germline loops: CDR1 SEHNR, CDR2 FQNEAQ (reference sequence). This CDR3 is CASSLRNPGWGGEQFF. The CDR3 DNA reads TGTGCCAGCAGCTTAAGGAATCCAGGGTGGGGCGGTGAGCAGTTCTTC. Full variable domain (rest looked up from reference TRBV7-9 and TRBJ2-1): DTGVSQNPRHKITKRGQNVTFRCDPISEHNRLYWYRQTLGQGPEFLTYFQNEAQLEKSRLLSDRFSAERPKGSFSTLEIQRTEQGDSAMYLCASSLRNPGWGGEQFFGPGTRLTVL.

The J gene is TRBJ2-1, the V gene TRBV9; D not certain. V shed 6 bases and J shed 9 bases, with 10 bases lying between them. Per germline, CDR1 SGDLS and CDR2 YYNGEE. The length of the CDR3 is 11 residues. Here the CDR3 DNA reads TGTGCCAGCACCACCTACGGTGAGCAGTTCTTC. Translating it yields CASTTYGEQFF.

This clonotype was seen at least ten times. This chain uses TRBV11-2 with TRBJ2-1, with a tentative D call TRBD2 (6 bases). Trimming removed 1 base from V and 5 bases from J, with 18 bases in between. CDR1 and CDR2 from the germline V gene are SGHAT and FQNNGV. This CDR3 region has 17 residues. CDR3 sequence reads: CASSLVSWREEDNEQFF. CDR3 in DNA: TGTGCCAGCAGCTTAGTATCTTGGCGGGAAGAAGACAATGAGCAGTTCTTC. The entire variable domain, with the rest obtained from reference TRBV11-2 and TRBJ2-1, is as follows: EAGVAQSPRYKIIEKRQSVAFWCNPISGHATLYWYQQILGQGPKLLIQFQNNGVVDDSQLPKDRFSAERLKGVDSTLKIQPAKLEDSAVYLCASSLVSWREEDNEQFFGPGTRLTVL.

This clonotype has ten or more counts. The V gene is TRBV2, the J gene TRBJ2-3; TRBD2 might be the D (5 bases). Deletions cut 8 bases from V and 6 bases from J, with 9 bases between. This CDR3 has 11 residues. CDR1 SNHLY and CDR2 FYNNEI come from the germline V gene. The DNA of the CDR3 is TGTGCCAGCGGTTCGGGGGATACGCAGTATTTT. It translates to CASGSGDTQYF.

V usage is TRBV19 and J usage is TRBJ2-3, with D maybe TRBD1 (6 bases). The CDR3 covers 16 residues. Looked up from germline, CDR1 is LNHDA and CDR2 is SQIVND (reference sequence). Trimming removed 3 bases at V and 2 bases at J, with 15 bases between. The CDR3 loop is CASSISRQDNTDTQYF. The DNA of the CDR3 is TGTGCCAGTAGTATCAGCCGACAGGACAACACAGATACGCAGTATTTT.

This clonotype showed up just a few times. The chain joins TRBV7-6 to TRBJ2-3; 9 nucleotides match TRBD2. With V trimmed by 3 bases and J by 2 bases, 3 bases remained unmatched. The CDR3 totals 15 residues. Germline lookup yields CDR1 SGHVS and CDR2 FNYEAQ. The CDR3 bases are TGTGCCAGCAGCTTGAGACTAGCGGCCACAGATACGCAGTATTTT. Residues: CASSLRLAATDTQYF.

This clonotype was observed a few times. The genes are TRBV4-3 and TRBJ2-6, with unresolved D. CDR3 length equals 13 residues. The germline V gene encodes CDR1 LGHNA and CDR2 YSLEER. The V gene lost 8 bases and the J gene lost 4 bases, with 9 bases spanning the gap. DNA for the CDR3: TGCGCCAGCGGATTCGCGGGGGCCAACGTCCTGACTTTC. It codes for CASGFAGANVLTF.

There are many counts of this clonotype. The chain recombines TRBV20-1 with TRBJ2-2; no definite D call. Trimming took 3 bases from V and 6 from J, leaving 14 bases between them. CDR3 length equals 14 residues. Germline loops: CDR1 DFQATT, CDR2 SNEGSKA (reference sequence). CDR3 nucleotide sequence: TGCAGTGCTAGTTCTAGGGCCGTAGCCGGGGAGCTGTTTTTT. Its protein is CSASSRAVAGELFF.

The J gene is TRBJ2-1, the V gene TRBV6-1, with 8 positions matching TRBD2. The CDR3 extends over 16 amino acids. The trim removed 7 bases at V and 11 bases at J, leaving 19 bases unmatched. Germline V lookup: CDR1 MNHNS, CDR2 SASEGT. CDR3 in DNA: TGTGCCAGCACTCCGGGAGGGACGTACTACCGTAATAAGCAGTTCTTC. Translating gives CASTPGGTYYRNKQFF.

This clonotype was recorded a few times. V gene TRBV7-2 combines with J gene TRBJ2-7; D remains unclear. The CDR3 spans 16 residues. V lost 2 bases to trimming and J lost 3 bases, with 17 bases between them. Germline V gene data show CDR1 as SGHTA and CDR2 as FQGNSA. This chain's CDR3 is CASSLRWATGNYEQYF. The CDR3 DNA follows: TGTGCCAGCAGCTTACGCTGGGCCACTGGAAACTACGAGCAGTACTTC.

This clonotype was recorded many times. The chain joins TRBV27 to TRBJ1-1; no clear D gene. The CDR3 is 13 amino acids. The germline V gene encodes CDR1 MNHEY and CDR2 SMNVEV (reference sequence). Trimming took 2 bases from V and 4 from J, leaving 8 bases between them. CDR3: CASSLSTVTEAFF. The CDR3 DNA follows: TGTGCCAGCAGTTTAAGCACAGTCACTGAAGCTTTCTTT.

This clonotype was seen many times. The V call is TRBV20-1, the J call TRBJ2-1; TRBD2 matches 8 bases. The germline gives CDR1 DFQATT, CDR2 SNEGSKA (reference sequence). With 6 bases clipped from V and 3 bases from J, the junction kept 10 bases outside the gene matches. CDR3 length: 15 amino acids. For the CDR3, the DNA is TGCAGTGCCCCGGGTGCGGGAGGCAACTACAATGAGCAGTTCTTC. It is translated as CSAPGAGGNYNEQFF.

This clonotype was counted at least ten times. This chain uses TRBV2 with TRBJ1-1; tentative D call: TRBD1 (6 bases). Between the trimmed V and J ends, which lost 6 bases and 3 bases, there was a span of 14 bases. The CDR3 consists of 14 residues. CDR1 is SNHLY, CDR2 FYNNEI, per germline. In DNA, the CDR3 is TGTGCCAGCAGGGACTGGGACACCTACACTGAAGCTTTCTTT. This translates into CASRDWDTYTEAFF.

This clonotype was counted only a few times. In DNA, the CDR3 is TGTGCCAGCAGCCAACGGACAGCCCGGGGGTCCCTTGCTCGGTCCTACAATGAGCAGTTCTTC. It translates to CASSQRTARGSLARSYNEQFF. This chain connects TRBV6-1 to TRBJ2-1; possibly TRBD1 or TRBD2 for D (6 bases each). CDR1 is MNHNS, CDR2 SASEGT, per germline. This CDR3 has 21 amino acids. V lost 6 bases and J lost 1, with 31 bases in between.

This clonotype has just a few counts. The CDR3, as DNA: TGCGCCAGCAGTCCTACCCCGGGACAGGGGAACACTGAAGCTTTCTTT. Translation: CASSPTPGQGNTEAFF. The J gene is TRBJ1-1, the V gene TRBV5-1; 9 bases match TRBD1. CDR1 and CDR2 (germline): SGHRS, YFSETQ. CDR3 length equals 16 residues. V lost 5 bases, J lost 1 base, and 9 bases stayed unmatched.